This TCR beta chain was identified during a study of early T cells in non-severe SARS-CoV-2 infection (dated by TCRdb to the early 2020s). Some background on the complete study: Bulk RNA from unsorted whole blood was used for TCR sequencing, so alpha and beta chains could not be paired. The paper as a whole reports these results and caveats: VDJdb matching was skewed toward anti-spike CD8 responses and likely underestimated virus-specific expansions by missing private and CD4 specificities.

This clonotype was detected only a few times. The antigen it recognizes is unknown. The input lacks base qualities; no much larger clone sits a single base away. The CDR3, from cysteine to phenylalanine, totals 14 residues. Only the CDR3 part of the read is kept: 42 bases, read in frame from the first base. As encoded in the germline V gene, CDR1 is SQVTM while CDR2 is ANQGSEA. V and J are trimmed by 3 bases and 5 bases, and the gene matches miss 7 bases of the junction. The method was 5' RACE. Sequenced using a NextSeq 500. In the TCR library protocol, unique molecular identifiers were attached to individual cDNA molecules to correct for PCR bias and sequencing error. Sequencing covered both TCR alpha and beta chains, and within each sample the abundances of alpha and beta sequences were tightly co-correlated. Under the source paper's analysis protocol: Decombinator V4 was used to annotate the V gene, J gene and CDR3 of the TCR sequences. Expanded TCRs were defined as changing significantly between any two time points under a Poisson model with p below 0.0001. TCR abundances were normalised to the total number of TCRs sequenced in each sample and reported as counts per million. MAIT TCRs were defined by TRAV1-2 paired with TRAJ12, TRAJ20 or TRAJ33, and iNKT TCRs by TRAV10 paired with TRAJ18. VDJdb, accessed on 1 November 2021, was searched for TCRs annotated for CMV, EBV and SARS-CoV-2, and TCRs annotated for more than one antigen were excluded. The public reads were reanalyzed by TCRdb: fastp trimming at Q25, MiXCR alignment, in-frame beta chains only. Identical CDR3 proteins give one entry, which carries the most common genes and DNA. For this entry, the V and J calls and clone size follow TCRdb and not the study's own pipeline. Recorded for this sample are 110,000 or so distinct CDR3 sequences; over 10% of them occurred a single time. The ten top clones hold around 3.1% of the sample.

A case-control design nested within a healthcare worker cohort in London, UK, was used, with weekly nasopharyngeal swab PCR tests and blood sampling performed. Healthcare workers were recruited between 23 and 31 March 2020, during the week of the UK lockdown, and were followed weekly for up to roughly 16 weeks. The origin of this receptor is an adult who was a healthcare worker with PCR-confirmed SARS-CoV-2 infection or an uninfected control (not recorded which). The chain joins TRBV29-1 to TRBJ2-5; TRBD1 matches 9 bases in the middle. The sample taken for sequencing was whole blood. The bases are TGCAGCGTTGAGCCGGGACAGGGTGGGGAGACCCAGTACTTC. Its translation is CSVEPGQGGETQYF.